This TCR beta chain was obtained from a study of blood T cell repertoires in COVID-19. As for the study in general: There were acute and convalescent COVID-19 samples, and they came from the United States, Italy and Spain. T cells, B-cell-depleted T cells, or PBMCs supplied cDNA or gDNA.

Germline V CDR1 and CDR2: SGHNT, YYREEE (reference sequence). The CDR3 sequence is 14 residues long. Trimming shortened V by 1 base and J by 0 bases, and 7 bases separated the two germline ends. Sequencing was performed with immunoSEQ multiplex PCR; in TCRdb, only in-frame clones are kept and a portion is missing. The sample yields just under 50,000 clones, around 80% seen once. What was sequenced was peripheral blood. The clonotype comes from a human donor in a cohort sampled during active COVID-19. The V and J genes are TRBV5-4 and TRBJ2-5, with D perhaps TRBD1 (5 bases). The CDR3 nucleotides read TGTGCCAGCAGCTTGAGGGGCAACCAAGAGACCCAGTACTTC. This codes for CASSLRGNQETQYF.